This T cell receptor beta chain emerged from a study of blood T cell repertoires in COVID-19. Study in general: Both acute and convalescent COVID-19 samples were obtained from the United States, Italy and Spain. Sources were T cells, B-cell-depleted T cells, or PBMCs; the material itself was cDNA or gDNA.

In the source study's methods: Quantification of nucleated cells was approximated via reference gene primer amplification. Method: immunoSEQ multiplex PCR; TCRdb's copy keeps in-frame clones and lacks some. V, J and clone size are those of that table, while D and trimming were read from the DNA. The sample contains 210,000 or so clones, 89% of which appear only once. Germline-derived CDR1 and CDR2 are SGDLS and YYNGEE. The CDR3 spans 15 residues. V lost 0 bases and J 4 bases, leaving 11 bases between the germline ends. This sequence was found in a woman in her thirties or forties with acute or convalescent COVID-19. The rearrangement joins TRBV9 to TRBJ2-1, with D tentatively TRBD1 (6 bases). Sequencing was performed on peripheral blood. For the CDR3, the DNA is TGTGCCAGCAGCGTAGCAGGGGCCGCATACAATGAGCAGTTCTTC. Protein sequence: CASSVAGAAYNEQFF.